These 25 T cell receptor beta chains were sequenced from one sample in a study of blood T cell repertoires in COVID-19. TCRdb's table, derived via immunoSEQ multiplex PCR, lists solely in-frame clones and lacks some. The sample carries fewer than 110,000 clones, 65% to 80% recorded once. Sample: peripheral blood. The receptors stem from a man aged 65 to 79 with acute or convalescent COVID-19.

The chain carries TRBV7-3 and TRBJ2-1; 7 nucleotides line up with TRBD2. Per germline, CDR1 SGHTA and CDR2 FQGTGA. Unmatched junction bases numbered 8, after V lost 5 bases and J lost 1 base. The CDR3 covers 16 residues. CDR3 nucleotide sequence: TGTGCCAGCAGCGCAAAACAGCGGGGTTCCTACAATGAGCAGTTCTTC. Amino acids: CASSAKQRGSYNEQFF.

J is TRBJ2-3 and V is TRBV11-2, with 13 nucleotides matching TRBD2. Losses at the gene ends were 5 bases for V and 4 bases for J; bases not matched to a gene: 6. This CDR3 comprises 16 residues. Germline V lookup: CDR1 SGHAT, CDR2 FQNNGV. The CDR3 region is CASSPRTSGGADTQYF. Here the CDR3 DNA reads TGTGCCAGCAGCCCTCGGACTAGCGGGGGTGCAGATACGCAGTATTTT.

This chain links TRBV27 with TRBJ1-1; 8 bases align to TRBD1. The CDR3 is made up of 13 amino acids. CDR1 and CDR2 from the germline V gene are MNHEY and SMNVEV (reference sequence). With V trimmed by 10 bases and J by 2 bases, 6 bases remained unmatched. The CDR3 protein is CATRTGTNTEAFF. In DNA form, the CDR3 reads TGTGCCACGCGGACAGGGACCAACACTGAAGCTTTCTTT.

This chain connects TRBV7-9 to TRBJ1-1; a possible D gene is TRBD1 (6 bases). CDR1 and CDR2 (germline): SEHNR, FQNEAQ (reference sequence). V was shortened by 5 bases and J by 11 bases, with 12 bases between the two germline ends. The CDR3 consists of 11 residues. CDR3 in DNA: TGTGCCAGCAGCCGAGGGGGTTCTGCTTTCTTT. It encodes CASSRGGSAFF.

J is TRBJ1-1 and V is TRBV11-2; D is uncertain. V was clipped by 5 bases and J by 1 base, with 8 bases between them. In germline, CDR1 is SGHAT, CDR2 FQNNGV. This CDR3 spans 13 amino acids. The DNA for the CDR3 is TGTGCCAGCAGCCAGACACCGAACACTGAAGCTTTCTTT. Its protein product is CASSQTPNTEAFF.

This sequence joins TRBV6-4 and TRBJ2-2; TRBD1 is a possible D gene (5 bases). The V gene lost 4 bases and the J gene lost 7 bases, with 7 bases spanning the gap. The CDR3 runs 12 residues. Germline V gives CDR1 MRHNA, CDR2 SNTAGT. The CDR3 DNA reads TGTGCCAGCAGTGTGCAGGGCGGGGAGCTGTTTTTT. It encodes CASSVQGGELFF.

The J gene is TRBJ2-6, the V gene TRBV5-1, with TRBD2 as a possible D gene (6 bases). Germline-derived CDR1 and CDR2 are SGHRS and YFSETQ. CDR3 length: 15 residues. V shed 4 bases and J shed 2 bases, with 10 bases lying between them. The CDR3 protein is CASSRSGAGANVLTF. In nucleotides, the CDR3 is TGCGCCAGCAGCCGGTCGGGGGCTGGGGCCAACGTCCTGACTTTC.

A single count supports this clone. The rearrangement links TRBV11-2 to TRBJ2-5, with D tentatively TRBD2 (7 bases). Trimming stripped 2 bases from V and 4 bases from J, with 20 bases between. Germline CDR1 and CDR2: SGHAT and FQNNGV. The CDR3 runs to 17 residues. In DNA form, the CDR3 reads TGTGCCAGCAGCTTAAGCGGGCGGCGGGGGCCCGGAGAGACCCAGTACTTC. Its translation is CASSLSGRRGPGETQYF. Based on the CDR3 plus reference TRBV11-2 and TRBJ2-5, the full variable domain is EAGVAQSPRYKIIEKRQSVAFWCNPISGHATLYWYQQILGQGPKLLIQFQNNGVVDDSQLPKDRFSAERLKGVDSTLKIQPAKLEDSAVYLCASSLSGRRGPGETQYFGPGTRLLVL.

CDR3 in DNA: TGTGCCAGCAGCCAAGCGGGGGTCGGGGAGCTGTTTTTT. It codes for CASSQAGVGELFF. The J gene is TRBJ2-2, the V gene TRBV14; tentative D call: TRBD2 (6 bases). The CDR3 loop spans 13 amino acids. V dropped 1 base and J dropped 7 bases, with 7 bases sitting between them. CDR1 SGHDN and CDR2 FVKESK come from the germline V gene.

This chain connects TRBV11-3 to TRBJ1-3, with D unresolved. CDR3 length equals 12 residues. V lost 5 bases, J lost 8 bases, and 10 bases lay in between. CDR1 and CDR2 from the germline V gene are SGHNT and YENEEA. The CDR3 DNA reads TGTGCCAGCAGCCTCAATACGGACACCATATATTTT. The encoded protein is CASSLNTDTIYF.

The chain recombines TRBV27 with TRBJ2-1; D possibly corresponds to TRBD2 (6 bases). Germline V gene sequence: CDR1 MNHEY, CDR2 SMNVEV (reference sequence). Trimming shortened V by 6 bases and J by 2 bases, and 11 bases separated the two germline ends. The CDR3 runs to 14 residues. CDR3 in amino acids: CASREGVAYNEQFF. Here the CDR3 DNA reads TGTGCCAGCAGGGAGGGTGTCGCCTACAATGAGCAGTTCTTC.

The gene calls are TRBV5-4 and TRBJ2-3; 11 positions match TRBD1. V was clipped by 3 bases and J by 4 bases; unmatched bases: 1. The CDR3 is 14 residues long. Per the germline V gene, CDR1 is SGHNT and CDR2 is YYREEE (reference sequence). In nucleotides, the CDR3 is TGTGCCAGCAGCTGGGACAGGGGGTCAGATACGCAGTATTTT. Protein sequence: CASSWDRGSDTQYF.

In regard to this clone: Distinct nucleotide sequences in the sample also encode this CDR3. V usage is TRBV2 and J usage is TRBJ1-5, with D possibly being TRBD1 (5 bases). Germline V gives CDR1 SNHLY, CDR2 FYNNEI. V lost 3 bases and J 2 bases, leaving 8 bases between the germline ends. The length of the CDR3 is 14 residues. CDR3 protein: CASSEQGGNQPQHF. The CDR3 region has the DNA TGTGCCAGCAGTGAGCAGGGTGGCAATCAGCCCCAGCATTTT.

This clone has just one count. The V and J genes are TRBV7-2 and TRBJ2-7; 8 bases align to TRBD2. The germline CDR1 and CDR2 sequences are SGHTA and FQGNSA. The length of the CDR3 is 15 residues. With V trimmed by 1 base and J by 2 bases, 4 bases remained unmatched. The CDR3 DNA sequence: TGTGCCAGCAGCTTAGTGACTAGCGTGACCTACGAGCAGTACTTC. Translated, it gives CASSLVTSVTYEQYF.

The CDR3 here is CASRRQGGGYEQYF. DNA of the CDR3: TGTGCCAGCCGACGACAGGGTGGAGGATACGAGCAGTACTTC. The V and J genes are TRBV6-5 and TRBJ2-7; 7 bases are shared with TRBD1. Germline values: CDR1 MNHEY, CDR2 SVGAGI. The CDR3 totals 14 residues. V shed 8 bases, J shed 4 bases, and the junction held 11 bases outside the gene matches.

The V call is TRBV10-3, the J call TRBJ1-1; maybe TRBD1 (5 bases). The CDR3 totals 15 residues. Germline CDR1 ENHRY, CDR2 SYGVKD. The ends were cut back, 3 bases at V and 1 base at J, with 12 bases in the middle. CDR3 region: CAISETDRANTEAFF. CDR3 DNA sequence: TGTGCCATCAGTGAAACAGACAGAGCGAACACTGAAGCTTTCTTT.

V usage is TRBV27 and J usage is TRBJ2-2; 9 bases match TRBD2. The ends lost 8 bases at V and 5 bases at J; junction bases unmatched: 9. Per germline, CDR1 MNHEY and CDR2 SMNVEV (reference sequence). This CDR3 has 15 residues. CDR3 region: CASGGASGETGELFF. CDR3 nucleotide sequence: TGTGCCAGCGGGGGGGCTAGCGGGGAAACCGGGGAGCTGTTTTTT.

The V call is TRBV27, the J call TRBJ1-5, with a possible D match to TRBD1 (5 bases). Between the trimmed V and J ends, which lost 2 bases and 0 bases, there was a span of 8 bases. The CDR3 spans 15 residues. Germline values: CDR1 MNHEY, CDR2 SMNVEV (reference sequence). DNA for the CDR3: TGTGCCAGCAGTTTAAAGGGGTATAGCAATCAGCCCCAGCATTTT. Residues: CASSLKGYSNQPQHF.

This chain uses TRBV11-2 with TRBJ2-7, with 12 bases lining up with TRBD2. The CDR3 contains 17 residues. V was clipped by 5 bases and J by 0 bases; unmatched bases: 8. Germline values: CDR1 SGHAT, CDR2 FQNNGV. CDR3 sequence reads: CASSRTSGAPSSYEQYF. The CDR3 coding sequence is TGTGCCAGCAGCCGGACTAGCGGGGCTCCCAGCTCCTACGAGCAGTACTTC.

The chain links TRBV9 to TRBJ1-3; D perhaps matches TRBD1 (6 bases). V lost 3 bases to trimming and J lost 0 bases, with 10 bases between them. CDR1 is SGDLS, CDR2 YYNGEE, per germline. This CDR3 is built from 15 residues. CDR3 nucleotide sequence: TGTGCCAGCAGCGCTACAGGGAACTCTGGAAACACCATATATTTT. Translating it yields CASSATGNSGNTIYF. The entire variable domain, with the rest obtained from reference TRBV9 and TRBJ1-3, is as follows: DSGVTQTPKHLITATGQRVTLRCSPRSGDLSVYWYQQSLDQGLQFLIQYYNGEERAKGNILERFSAQQFPDLHSELNLSSLELGDSALYFCASSATGNSGNTIYFGEGSWLTVV.

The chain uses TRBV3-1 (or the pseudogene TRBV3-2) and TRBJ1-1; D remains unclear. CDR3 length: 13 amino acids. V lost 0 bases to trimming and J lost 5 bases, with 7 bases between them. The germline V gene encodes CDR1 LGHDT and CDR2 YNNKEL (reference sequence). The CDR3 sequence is CASSQDTSTEAFF. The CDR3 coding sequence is TGTGCCAGCAGCCAAGATACATCAACTGAAGCTTTCTTT.

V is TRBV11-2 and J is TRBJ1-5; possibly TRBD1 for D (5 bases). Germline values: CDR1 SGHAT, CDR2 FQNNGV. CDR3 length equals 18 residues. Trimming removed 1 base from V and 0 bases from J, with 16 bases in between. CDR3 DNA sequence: TGTGCCAGCAGCTTAGGGAGGGGATTGATGGATAGCAATCAGCCCCAGCATTTT. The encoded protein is CASSLGRGLMDSNQPQHF.

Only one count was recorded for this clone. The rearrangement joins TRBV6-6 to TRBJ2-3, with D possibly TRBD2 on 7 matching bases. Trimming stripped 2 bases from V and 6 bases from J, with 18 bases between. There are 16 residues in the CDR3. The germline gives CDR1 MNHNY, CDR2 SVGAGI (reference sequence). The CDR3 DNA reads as TGTGCCAGCAGTTACCCCCCGGGGGGCCTTAGGGATACGCAGTATTTT. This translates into CASSYPPGGLRDTQYF.

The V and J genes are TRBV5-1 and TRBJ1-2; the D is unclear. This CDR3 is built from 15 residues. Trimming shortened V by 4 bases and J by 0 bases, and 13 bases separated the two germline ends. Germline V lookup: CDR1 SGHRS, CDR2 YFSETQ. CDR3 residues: CASSPPGAPNYGYTF. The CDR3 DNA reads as TGCGCCAGCAGCCCCCCTGGAGCCCCTAACTATGGCTACACCTTC.

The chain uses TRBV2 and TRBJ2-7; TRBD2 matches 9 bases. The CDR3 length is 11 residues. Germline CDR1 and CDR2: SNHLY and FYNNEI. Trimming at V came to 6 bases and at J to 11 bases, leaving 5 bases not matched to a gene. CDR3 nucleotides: TGTGCCAGCAGGGAGCGGGGGGCCAAGTACTTC. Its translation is CASRERGAKYF.